A few counts support the clone carrying this T cell receptor (beta chain). The antigen is unknown. The entry originates in a study of T cells after yellow fever vaccination. The study, taken as a whole, reports: Secondary responses were weaker yet peaked faster, day 5 versus 15. Some clonotypes, a small share, were shared between CD4 and CD8 compartments. Subsequent booster samples again held most clones from primary vaccination (96% CD4, about 90% CD8).

With 1 base clipped from V and 3 bases from J, the junction kept 6 bases outside the gene matches. The CDR3 is 15 amino acids. The germline V gene encodes CDR1 MGHRA and CDR2 YSYEKL. MiXCR, applied by TCRdb to the 5' RACE reads, yields one record per CDR3 protein. The sample yields more than 250,000 distinct CDR3 sequences, about 6.6% seen once. The source is a man between 18 and 35 years old who received the YFV17D yellow fever vaccine. The sequences come from PBMCs, collected about 49 days after the first yellow fever vaccination. The V gene is TRBV4-1, the J gene TRBJ2-7, with TRBD2 matching over 7 bases. CDR3 amino acids: CASSQGASGNYEQYF. The DNA of the CDR3 is TGCGCCAGCAGCCAAGGGGCTAGCGGTAACTACGAGCAGTACTTC.